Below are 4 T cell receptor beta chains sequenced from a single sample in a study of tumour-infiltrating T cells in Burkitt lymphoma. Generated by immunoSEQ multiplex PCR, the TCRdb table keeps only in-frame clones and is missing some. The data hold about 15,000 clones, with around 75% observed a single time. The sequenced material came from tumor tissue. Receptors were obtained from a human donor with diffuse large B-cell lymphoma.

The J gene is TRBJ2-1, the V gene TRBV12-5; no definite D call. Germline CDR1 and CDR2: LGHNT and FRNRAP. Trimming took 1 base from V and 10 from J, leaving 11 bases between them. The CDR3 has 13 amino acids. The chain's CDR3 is CASGLDWGQEQFF. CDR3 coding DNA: TGTGCTAGTGGTTTGGATTGGGGTCAGGAGCAGTTCTTC.

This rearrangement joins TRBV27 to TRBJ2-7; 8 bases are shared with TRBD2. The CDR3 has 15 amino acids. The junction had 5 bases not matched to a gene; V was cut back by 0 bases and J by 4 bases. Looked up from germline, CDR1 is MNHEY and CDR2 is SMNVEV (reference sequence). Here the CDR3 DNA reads TGTGCCAGCAGTTTATCTAGCGGGAAGGTATACGAGCAGTACGTC. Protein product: CASSLSSGKVYEQYV.

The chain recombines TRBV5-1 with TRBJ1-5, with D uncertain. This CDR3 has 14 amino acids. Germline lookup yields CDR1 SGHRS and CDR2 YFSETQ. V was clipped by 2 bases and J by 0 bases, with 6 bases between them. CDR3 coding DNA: TGCGCCAGCAGCTTAGGACCTAGCAATCAGCCCCAGCATTTT. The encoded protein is CASSLGPSNQPQHF.

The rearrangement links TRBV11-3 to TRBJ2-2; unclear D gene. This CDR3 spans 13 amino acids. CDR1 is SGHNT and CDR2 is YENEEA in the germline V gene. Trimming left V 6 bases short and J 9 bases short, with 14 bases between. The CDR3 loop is CASRHRDSRELFF. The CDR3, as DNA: TGTGCCAGCAGACATAGGGATAGCCGGGAGCTGTTTTTT.